This T cell receptor beta chain was documented in a study of shared clonotypes between healthy human individuals. General study points: There were few donors, and this limited the genetic and exposure-history diversity represented.

Donors were Caucasian adults residing in Nashville, Tennessee, USA. Splitting the CD4+ cells yielded a CD45RA+ naive subset and a CD45RA-negative memory subset. Assay used: immunoSEQ multiplex PCR; TCRdb lists only in-frame clones, some missing. The table lists roughly 2.5 million clones, 90% to 95% of them singletons. Trimming cost V 5 bases and J 8 bases, with 19 bases left between them. In germline, CDR1 is MNHEY, CDR2 SMNVEV (reference sequence). The CDR3 sequence is 15 residues long. Of note for this clone: Its antigen is currently unknown.

The genes are TRBV27 and TRBJ2-4; possibly TRBD1 or TRBD2 for D (5 bases each). Sequencing input: naive CD4+ T cells sorted from blood. The subset is: CD45RA+ positively selected. The receptor was isolated from a man younger than 35 in good health. The DNA of the CDR3 is TGTGCCAGCAGTCCCCCCGGCAGGGACGTAGACATTCAGTACTTC. It specifies CASSPPGRDVDIQYF.